A selection of T cell receptor beta chains follows, all from one sample in a study of blood T cell repertoires in COVID-19. The table came from immunoSEQ multiplex PCR; TCRdb's copy has only in-frame clones and leaves some out. The profile shows 65,000 to 95,000 clones, roughly three quarters of them singletons. The sample taken for sequencing was peripheral blood. The receptors shown here come from a man aged 60 to 75 with COVID-19, enrolled during active disease. CDR3s include the opening cysteine and the closing phenylalanine or tryptophan. Each record gives: V gene, D gene, J gene, clone size, CDR3 protein, CDR3 DNA. A D gene is named only where the DNA matches it firmly. Where a row states a size, it is once, few, many or the class of an expanded clone; other rows omit it.

V: TRBV5-4; D: TRBD2; J: TRBJ2-1; size: -; CDR3: CASSRSGGAYNEQFF; DNA: TGTGCCAGCAGCCGCAGCGGGGGCGCCTACAATGAGCAGTTCTTC
V: TRBV30; D: -; J: TRBJ2-7; size: -; CDR3: CAWSSASYEQYF; DNA: TGTGCCTGGTCGAGTGCCTCCTACGAGCAGTACTTC
V: TRBV3-1/TRBV3-2; D: TRBD1; J: TRBJ1-2; size: -; CDR3: CASSHRNWRQGASGYTF; DNA: TGTGCCAGCAGCCATCGAAATTGGAGACAGGGGGCTTCTGGCTACACCTTC
V: TRBV27; D: TRBD2; J: TRBJ2-7; size: -; CDR3: CASRLAGGYEQYF; DNA: TGTGCCAGTCGACTAGCGGGAGGGTACGAGCAGTACTTC
V: TRBV27; D: -; J: TRBJ2-7; size: -; CDR3: CASRHTGSYEQYF; DNA: TGTGCCAGCAGACATACAGGGTCCTACGAGCAGTACTTC
V: TRBV19; D: -; J: TRBJ2-2; size: -; CDR3: CASSIVTGGELFF; DNA: TGTGCCAGTAGTATAGTTACGGGGGGGGAGCTGTTTTTT
V: TRBV5-1; D: TRBD1; J: TRBJ1-2; size: -; CDR3: CASSRGQKNYGYTF; DNA: TGCGCCAGCAGCCGGGGACAGAAAAACTATGGCTACACCTTC
V: TRBV3-1/TRBV3-2; D: -; J: TRBJ2-7; size: -; CDR3: CASSRTGSSYEQYF; DNA: TGTGCCAGCAGTCGGACGGGGAGCTCCTACGAGCAGTACTTC
V: TRBV24-1; D: TRBD1; J: TRBJ2-1; size: once; CDR3: CAPYHGTAYSYNEQFF; DNA: TGTGCCCCTTACCACGGGACAGCCTACTCCTACAATGAGCAGTTCTTC
V: TRBV5-1; D: TRBD1; J: TRBJ1-2; size: once; CDR3: CATATGEGNYGYTF; DNA: TGCGCCACGGCCACAGGGGAAGGAAACTATGGCTACACCTTC
V: TRBV4-3; D: -; J: TRBJ1-2; size: -; CDR3: CASSPPGQPNYGYTF; DNA: TGCGCCAGCAGCCCACCAGGACAGCCTAACTATGGCTACACCTTC
V: TRBV13; D: -; J: TRBJ2-7; size: -; CDR3: CASSFRGPTYEQYF; DNA: TGTGCCAGCAGCTTCAGGGGTCCAACGTACGAGCAGTACTTC
V: TRBV6-2/TRBV6-3; D: -; J: TRBJ2-7; size: -; CDR3: CASSTGPYEQYF; DNA: TGTGCCAGCAGTACTGGTCCCTACGAGCAGTACTTC
V: TRBV5-4; D: -; J: TRBJ1-6; size: -; CDR3: CASSPLQGNSNSPLHF; DNA: TGTGCCAGCAGCCCCCTCCAGGGGAACTCGAATTCACCCCTCCACTTT
V: TRBV5-1; D: -; J: TRBJ2-7; size: -; CDR3: CASSDGPGEQYF; DNA: TGCGCCAGCAGCGACGGTCCGGGAGAGCAGTACTTC
V: TRBV27; D: -; J: TRBJ2-3; size: -; CDR3: CASTNLGGAGDTQYF; DNA: TGTGCCAGCACCAACCTTGGCGGTGCAGGGGATACGCAGTATTTT
V: TRBV5-1; D: TRBD1; J: TRBJ2-1; size: -; CDR3: CASSFGTGLSDEQFF; DNA: TGCGCCAGCAGCTTCGGGACAGGGCTTTCGGACGAGCAGTTCTTC
V: TRBV11-2; D: TRBD1; J: TRBJ2-5; size: once; CDR3: CASSFGQGAQETQYF; DNA: TGTGCCAGCAGCTTCGGACAGGGCGCCCAAGAGACCCAGTACTTC
V: TRBV19; D: -; J: TRBJ1-2; size: -; CDR3: CASFRGDSYGYTF; DNA: TGTGCCAGTTTCAGGGGAGATTCCTATGGCTACACCTTC
V: TRBV5-1; D: -; J: TRBJ1-1; size: -; CDR3: CASSLTPGSEAFF; DNA: TGCGCCAGCAGCTTAACCCCCGGGTCTGAAGCTTTCTTT
V: TRBV9; D: TRBD1; J: TRBJ1-2; size: -; CDR3: CASSAGTGEYGYTF; DNA: TGTGCCAGCAGCGCCGGGACAGGGGAATATGGCTACACCTTC
V: TRBV27; D: TRBD1; J: TRBJ1-1; size: -; CDR3: CASSFGAGGIGTEAFF; DNA: TGTGCCAGCAGTTTCGGCGCAGGGGGAATTGGCACTGAAGCTTTCTTT
V: TRBV29-1; D: -; J: TRBJ2-1; size: -; CDR3: CSVEEGAWYEQFF; DNA: TGCAGCGTTGAGGAGGGAGCCTGGTACGAGCAGTTCTTC
V: TRBV5-6; D: TRBD1; J: TRBJ1-5; size: few; CDR3: CASSLQGGNQPQHF; DNA: TGTGCCAGCAGCCTGCAGGGGGGCAACCAGCCCCAGCATTTT
V: TRBV11-1; D: TRBD2; J: TRBJ2-2; size: -; CDR3: CASSDLRGAGELFF; DNA: TGTGCCAGCAGCGACCTTCGGGGGGCCGGGGAGCTGTTTTTT
V: TRBV27; D: TRBD2; J: TRBJ2-2; size: -; CDR3: CASSLRGLAGGNIGELFF; DNA: TGTGCCAGCAGTTTACGGGGACTAGCGGGAGGGAATATCGGGGAGCTGTTTTTT
V: TRBV11-3; D: -; J: TRBJ2-7; size: -; CDR3: CASSPRGSNSYEQYF; DNA: TGTGCCAGCAGCCCCAGGGGCTCTAACTCCTACGAGCAGTACTTC
V: TRBV9; D: TRBD2; J: TRBJ2-2; size: once; CDR3: CASSVAASGMGELFF; DNA: TGTGCCAGCAGCGTGGCGGCTAGCGGGATGGGGGAGCTGTTTTTT